This T cell receptor beta chain emerged from a study of T cells in Graves' hyperthyroidism and ophthalmopathy. Hyperthyroidism, newly diagnosed and lasting under 2 months, affected patients aged 18 to 65. Clinical symptoms, serum thyroxine, TRAb, thyroid ultrasound and orbital computed tomography informed diagnoses. Under 12 ml fresh peripheral blood yielded the PBMCs. General study findings and limits: Appearing also in blood were most of the thyroid clonotypes expanded above 0.001.

V lost 6 bases and J lost 2; bases outside the gene matches: 5. Germline V gene sequence: CDR1 MNHNS, CDR2 SASEGT. The CDR3 length is 15 residues. This clonotype was seen more than once but under ten times. The target antigen is unknown. There were TCR beta CDR3 regions amplified from RNA transcripts. With the HTBI primer set, the TCR CDR3 went through a first round of RT-PCR. TCRdb re-analysed the multiplex PCR reads in MiXCR, keeping a single row per CDR3 protein. Of about 200,000 distinct CDR3 sequences listed, 15% to 20% were seen once; the top ten hold around 43%. Sample: blood. V gene TRBV6-1 combines with J gene TRBJ2-1; 9 bases are shared with TRBD1. The TCR was taken from a man aged 40-49 years with Graves' hyperthyroidism. CDR3 DNA: TGTGCCAGCAGGCGGGACAGGGAGGCCTACAATGAGCAGTTCTTC. Protein: CASRRDREAYNEQFF.